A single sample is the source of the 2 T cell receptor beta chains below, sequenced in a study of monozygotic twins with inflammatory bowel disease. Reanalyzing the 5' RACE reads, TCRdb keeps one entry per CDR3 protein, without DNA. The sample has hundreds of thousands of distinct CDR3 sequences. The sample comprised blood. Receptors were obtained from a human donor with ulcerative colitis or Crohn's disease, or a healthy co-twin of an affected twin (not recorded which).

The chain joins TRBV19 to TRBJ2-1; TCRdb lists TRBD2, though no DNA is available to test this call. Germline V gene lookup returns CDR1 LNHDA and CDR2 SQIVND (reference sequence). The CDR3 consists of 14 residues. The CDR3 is CASSQAGGPIEQFF. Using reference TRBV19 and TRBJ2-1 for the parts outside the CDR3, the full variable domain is DGGITQSPKYLFRKEGQNVTLSCEQNLNHDAMYWYRQDPGQGLRLIYYSQIVNDFQKGDIAEGYSVSREKKESFPLTVTSAQKNPTAFYLCASSQAGGPIEQFFGPGTRLTVL.

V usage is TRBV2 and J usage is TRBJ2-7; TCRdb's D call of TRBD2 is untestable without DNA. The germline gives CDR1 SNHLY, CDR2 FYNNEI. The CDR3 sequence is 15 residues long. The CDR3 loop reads CASRGLAGVGYEQYF.